The 5 T cell receptor beta chains below come from one sample, sequenced in a study of T cells in Graves' hyperthyroidism and ophthalmopathy. The source material, RNA transcripts, was used to amplify TCR beta CDR3 regions. Carried out on the TCR CDR3, a first-round RT-PCR used the HTBI primer set. A single record per CDR3 protein comes from TCRdb applying MiXCR to the multiplex PCR reads. The table records about 540,000 distinct CDR3 sequences, around 42% of them present only once. Sequencing input: peripheral blood or thyroid tissue (not recorded which). The receptors stem from a woman between 18 and 29 years old with Graves' hyperthyroidism.

The sample holds many counts of this clonotype. The rearrangement links TRBV5-1 to TRBJ1-1; 8 nucleotides align to TRBD1. The V gene end was trimmed by 4 bases and the J gene end by 0 bases; junction bases not matched to a gene: 8. The CDR3 runs 16 residues. Germline V gene lookup returns CDR1 SGHRS and CDR2 YFSETQ. CDR3 protein: CASSPNPGQVNTEAFF. The CDR3 nucleotides are TGCGCCAGCAGCCCAAATCCGGGACAGGTGAACACTGAAGCTTTCTTT. The full variable domain, completed using reference TRBV5-1 and TRBJ1-1, is KAGVTQTPRYLIKTRGQQVTLSCSPISGHRSVSWYQQTPGQGLQFLFEYFSETQRNKGNFPGRFSGRQFSNSRSEMNVSTLELGDSALYLCASSPNPGQVNTEAFFGQGTRLTVV.

The V gene is TRBV7-8, the J gene TRBJ1-6; TRBD1 agrees at 11 bases. Germline V gives CDR1 SGHVS, CDR2 FQNEAQ. The CDR3 has 15 residues. Losses at the gene ends were 5 bases for V and 8 bases for J; bases not matched to a gene: 5. The CDR3 DNA is TGTGCCAGCAGCCTGGACAGGGGGCTAGATTCACCCCTCCACTTT. Encoded protein: CASSLDRGLDSPLHF.

This clonotype was detected ten times or more. The V gene is TRBV20-1, the J gene TRBJ1-4; possible D gene TRBD1, 5 bases. V lost 1 base and J lost 6, with 12 bases in between. The CDR3 runs 14 residues. Per the germline V gene, CDR1 is DFQATT and CDR2 is SNEGSKA (reference sequence). The chain's CDR3 is CSARVIGADEKLFF. The CDR3 coding sequence is TGCAGTGCTAGAGTGATAGGGGCTGATGAAAAACTGTTTTTT.

There are many counts of this clonotype. The CDR3 DNA is TGCAGTGCTAGTATAGCCCAGCGGGAGTCGGACGAGCAGTACTTC. Residues: CSASIAQRESDEQYF. The V gene is TRBV20-1, the J gene TRBJ2-7, with TRBD2 matching over 8 bases. Germline V gene data show CDR1 as DFQATT and CDR2 as SNEGSKA (reference sequence). Trimming cost V 3 bases and J 5 bases; bases outside gene matches: 12. This CDR3 has 15 residues.

V usage is TRBV24-1 and J usage is TRBJ2-5; D is unresolved. The J call may be faulty, since TRBJ2-1 better matches the DNA end. The CDR3 is made up of 11 amino acids. The germline V gene encodes CDR1 KGHDR and CDR2 SFDVKD. CDR3 nucleotides: TGTGCCACCAGTGGGATGGCTGAGCAGTTCTTC. Protein sequence: CATSGMAEQFF.